A selection of T cell receptor beta chains follows, all from one sample in a study of T cells after yellow fever vaccination. TCRdb processed the 5' RACE reads anew with MiXCR; each CDR3 protein has one entry. The sample has 450,000 to 550,000 distinct CDR3 sequences; around a fifth are singletons. Sequenced here: PBMCs, sampled more than 20 days after the first yellow fever vaccination. Source of these receptors: a man aged 18 to 29 who received the YFV17D yellow fever vaccine. Both conserved end residues are part of each CDR3. D genes are given only for firm matches. The size of a clone is reported for some rows only, either as once, few or many, or as a class for expanded clones.

cdr3_length	j_call	v_call	clone_size	d_call	cdr3_nt	cdr3_aa
13	TRBJ1-6	TRBV6-2/TRBV6-3	NA	NA	TGTGCCAGCAGCCTTAATCGCGGTTCACCCCTCCACTTT	CASSLNRGSPLHF
17	TRBJ2-5	TRBV4-2	few	NA	TGTGCCAGCAGCCCTCTAAGGAGCGGTGTATCCCGAGAGACCCAGTACTTC	CASSPLRSGVSRETQYF
15	TRBJ2-5	TRBV6-5	NA	TRBD1	TGTGCCAGCAGTTGGGTAGAGACAGGGAAAGAGACCCAGTACTTC	CASSWVETGKETQYF
12	TRBJ2-5	TRBV18	NA	NA	TGTGCCAGCTCCGCCTTTTCAGAGACCCAGTACTTC	CASSAFSETQYF
16	TRBJ2-7	TRBV7-2	NA	TRBD1	TGTGCCAGCAGCTTAGGTAGTCAGGGGGCCGCCTACGAGCAGTACTTC	CASSLGSQGAAYEQYF
17	TRBJ2-3	TRBV4-3	few	TRBD1	TGCGCCAGCAGCCAGGCCCCCCCGGGACAGAGCACAGATACGCAGTATTTT	CASSQAPPGQSTDTQYF
14	TRBJ1-2	TRBV4-1	NA	NA	TGCGCCAGCAGCCTTCCACTCCGGAGTGGGGGCTACACCTTC	CASSLPLRSGGYTF
16	TRBJ2-2	TRBV5-4	few	NA	TGTGCCAGCAGCTTGGCCGGACAGACGAACACCGGGGAGCTGTTTTTT	CASSLAGQTNTGELFF
15	TRBJ2-3	TRBV5-1	NA	TRBD1	TGCGCCAGCAGCCGAGACAGGGCGCGCACAGATACGCAGTATTTT	CASSRDRARTDTQYF
16	TRBJ2-3	TRBV12-3/TRBV12-4	many	NA	TGTGCCAGCAGTACCCGCCGGGACGGACTCACAGATACGCAGTATTTT	CASSTRRDGLTDTQYF
14	TRBJ2-3	TRBV9	few	NA	TGTGCCAGCAGCGTCCCGGGGAGCACAGATACGCAGTATTTT	CASSVPGSTDTQYF
16	TRBJ1-1	TRBV3-1	NA	NA	TGTGCCAGCAGCCCCAGTCCAATTTTACGGGGCACTGAAGCTTTCTTT	CASSPSPILRGTEAFF
16	TRBJ2-5	TRBV20-1	few	TRBD1	TGCAGTGCTAGAGATCTCGGGACAGGGGGCGCGAAGACCCAGTACTTC	CSARDLGTGGAKTQYF
15	TRBJ2-7	TRBV7-2	NA	NA	TGTGCCAGCAGCTTAGCCAGCCAGAGGTCCTACGAGCAGTACTTC	CASSLASQRSYEQYF
13	TRBJ1-1	TRBV27	many	NA	TGTGCCAGTATGGGGGGCTTGAACACTGAAGCTTTCTTT	CASMGGLNTEAFF
15	TRBJ2-5	TRBV14	many	TRBD1	TGTGCCAGCAGCCCAATCGGACAGGGATCGGAGACCCAGTACTTC	CASSPIGQGSETQYF
15	TRBJ2-3	TRBV7-2	few	TRBD1	TGTGCCAGCAGCTTGAGGACAGGGGCTGCAGATACGCAGTATTTT	CASSLRTGAADTQYF
15	TRBJ1-6	TRBV6-2/TRBV6-3	few	TRBD1	TGTGCCAGCAGTTGGCCGGGGACAGGGGATTCACCCCTCCACTTT	CASSWPGTGDSPLHF
14	TRBJ1-6	TRBV12-3/TRBV12-4	few	NA	TGTGCCAGCAGTCTTAACCCTTGGAATTCACCCCTCCACTTT	CASSLNPWNSPLHF
13	TRBJ1-2	TRBV6-5	once	TRBD1	TGTGCCAGCAGTTTACAGGGGGCGAATGGCTACACCTTC	CASSLQGANGYTF
14	TRBJ2-5	TRBV7-2	many	TRBD1	TGTGCCAGCAGCTCAGACAGGGCCGAAGAGACCCAGTACTTC	CASSSDRAEETQYF
14	TRBJ2-3	TRBV20-1	NA	NA	TGCAGTGATCGGGGCCCTCACCTCACAGATACGCAGTATTTT	CSDRGPHLTDTQYF
12	TRBJ1-2	TRBV19	NA	TRBD1	TGTGCCAGTAGGTTGACAGGGAATGGCTACACCTTC	CASRLTGNGYTF
12	TRBJ2-5	TRBV4-1	few	NA	TGCGCCAGCAGCCAAGAGGAAGAGACCCAGTACTTC	CASSQEEETQYF
15	TRBJ1-6	TRBV7-9	NA	NA	TGTGCCAGCAGCTCCTACAGGGACCATAATTCACCCCTCCACTTT	CASSSYRDHNSPLHF
13	TRBJ1-1	TRBV2	few	NA	TGTGCCAGCAGAGAGGGGCCGGGGACTGAAGCTTTCTTT	CASREGPGTEAFF
14	TRBJ1-2	TRBV7-9	NA	NA	TGTGCCAGCAGCGTAAGACGGGAATCCGCTGTAGACAACTTC	CASSVRRESAVDNF
15	TRBJ1-1	TRBV7-9	NA	NA	TGTGCCAGCAGCAGCTACAGGAGCGGGGGGACTGAAGCTTTCTTT	CASSSYRSGGTEAFF
12	TRBJ2-5	TRBV7-2	few	NA	TGTGCCAGCAGCCATCTAGGGGAGACCCAGTACTTC	CASSHLGETQYF
15	TRBJ2-2	TRBV4-1	many	TRBD2	TGCGCCAGCAGCCCCGGGACTAGCGGGGGGGGGGAGCTGTTTTTT	CASSPGTSGGGELFF
12	TRBJ1-2	TRBV6-2/TRBV6-3	NA	NA	TGTGCCAGCAGAATGGGCTACTATGGCTACACCTTC	CASRMGYYGYTF
14	TRBJ2-1	TRBV12-5	few	NA	TGTGCTAGTGGTTTGGCAGGGGGGCACTATGAGCAGTTCTTC	CASGLAGGHYEQFF
14	TRBJ2-1	TRBV6-1	NA	TRBD2	TGTGCCAGCAGTGAGGCGGGGGGGAGGAGAGGGCAGTTCTTC	CASSEAGGRRGQFF
19	TRBJ1-2	TRBV4-3	NA	NA	TGCGCCAGCAGCCAATCTACCCAGACAGGAACGCTGATCGGCTATGGCTACACCTTC	CASSQSTQTGTLIGYGYTF
14	TRBJ1-4	TRBV30	few	NA	TGTGCCTGGAGTCCCCTCGCGGGGAGTGAAGGACTGTTTTTT	CAWSPLAGSEGLFF
11	TRBJ2-5	TRBV20-1	few	NA	TGCAGTGCCCCAAAGGGAGAGACCCAGTACTTC	CSAPKGETQYF
15	TRBJ2-5	TRBV11-3	NA	TRBD1	TGTGCCAGCAGCAGAAGTGGACAGGGTGGTGGGACCCAGTACTTC	CASSRSGQGGGTQYF
16	TRBJ2-1	TRBV7-2	NA	NA	TGTGCCAGCAGCTTATGGGTGGGGGGCTCCTACAATGAGCAGTTCTTC	CASSLWVGGSYNEQFF
15	TRBJ2-3	TRBV2	NA	NA	TGTGCCAGCAGCATACTAGCTCCGGGGGAAGATACGCAGTATTTT	CASSILAPGEDTQYF
16	TRBJ2-3	TRBV7-2	few	NA	TGTGCCAGCAGCCTCCTATTCCTCGACAGCACAGATACGCAGTATTTT	CASSLLFLDSTDTQYF
16	TRBJ1-2	TRBV4-3	NA	TRBD1	TGCGCCAGCAGCCATGCACCAGGGGGCGTTAACTATGGCTACACCTTC	CASSHAPGGVNYGYTF
14	TRBJ1-2	TRBV3-1	few	TRBD1	TGTGCCAGCAGCCAAACTTCACAGGGGGATGGCTACACCTTC	CASSQTSQGDGYTF
14	TRBJ2-7	TRBV27	NA	TRBD2	TGTGCCAGCAGTTTAGGGGGAGGGGACTACGAGCAGTACTTC	CASSLGGGDYEQYF
14	TRBJ1-1	TRBV6-5	few	TRBD1	TGTGCCAGCAGTTACGACAGGGAGGGCACTGAAGCTTTCTTT	CASSYDREGTEAFF
13	TRBJ1-1	TRBV5-1	few	TRBD1	TGCGCCAGCAGTTGGACAGGGGAAACTGAAGCTTTCTTT	CASSWTGETEAFF
14	TRBJ2-5	TRBV27	NA	NA	TGTGCCAGCAGTAAGGAGGGTAGGGGCGAGACCCAGTACTTC	CASSKEGRGETQYF
13	TRBJ1-4	TRBV29-1	NA	NA	TGCAGCGTTGGCGTCGGTTCTAATGAAAAACTGTTTTTT	CSVGVGSNEKLFF
14	TRBJ2-3	TRBV5-1	NA	TRBD1	TGCGCCACCGGGACAGGGGACGGCACAGATACGCAGTATTTT	CATGTGDGTDTQYF
15	TRBJ1-1	TRBV11-2	NA	NA	TGTGCCAGCAGCTTAGCCGGACAGATGAACACTGAAGCTTTCTTT	CASSLAGQMNTEAFF
14	TRBJ1-5	TRBV20-1	few	NA	TGCAGTGCCTCGCTCCCTGGTAGCAATCAGCCCCAGCATTTT	CSASLPGSNQPQHF
14	TRBJ1-1	TRBV7-3	few	TRBD1	TGTGCCAGCAGCTTAAGGGCAGGGGGTGTTGAAGCTTTCTTT	CASSLRAGGVEAFF